This is a list of T cell receptor beta chains from one sample in a study of shared clonotypes between healthy human individuals. Only in-frame clones appear in the TCRdb table, and some are missing; sequencing was by immunoSEQ multiplex PCR. The profile shows 1,500,000 or so clones, roughly 95% of them singletons. Sequencing input: naive CD4+ T cells sorted from blood. These receptors came from a man aged 25-40 years in good health. Both conserved end residues are part of each CDR3. The D gene is left open where the match is weak. The size of a clone is reported for some rows only, either as once, few or many, or as a class for expanded clones.

size	V	D	J	DNA	CDR3
once	TRBV11-2	-	TRBJ2-2	TGTGCCAGCAGCTTAGTAGGGGGGGCGCTGAACACCGGGGAGCTGTTTTTT	CASSLVGGALNTGELFF
once	TRBV7-8	-	TRBJ1-5	TGTGCCAGCACCCCTTCCTACAATCAGCCCCAGCATTTT	CASTPSYNQPQHF
-	TRBV5-1	-	TRBJ2-5	TGCGCCAGCAGCGGAAAAGAGACCCAGTACTTC	CASSGKETQYF
-	TRBV7-2	TRBD2	TRBJ2-2	TGTGCCAGCAGCCGAACTAGCGGAGTGAACACCGGGGAGCTGTTTTTT	CASSRTSGVNTGELFF
-	TRBV5-1	-	TRBJ2-2	TGCGCCAGCAGCTTGTACCGGGGGCGCGACACCGGGGAGCTGTTTTTT	CASSLYRGRDTGELFF
once	TRBV14	-	TRBJ2-3	TGTGCCAGCAGCAGGCGCGGTTGGGCAGATACGCAGTATTTT	CASSRRGWADTQYF
-	TRBV11-1	-	TRBJ1-2	TGTGCCAGCAGCTTAGCGCCAGGGGATTATGGCTACACCTTC	CASSLAPGDYGYTF
-	TRBV10-2	TRBD2	TRBJ2-7	TGCGCCAGCAGTGATCCGCGGACTAGCGGGTCAACCTACGAGCAGTACTTC	CASSDPRTSGSTYEQYF
-	TRBV18	-	TRBJ2-1	TGTGCCAGCTCACCCATATCTCTGGATGGGAAATACAATGAGCAGTTCTTC	CASSPISLDGKYNEQFF
-	TRBV5-1	-	TRBJ2-2	TGCGCCAGCAGACCCGAACTAGCCCTGAACACCGGGGAGCTGTTTTTT	CASRPELALNTGELFF
-	TRBV14	-	TRBJ1-1	TGTGCCAGCAGCCAAGTAGCCAGGGGCAGGTGGGACACTGAAGCTTTCTTT	CASSQVARGRWDTEAFF
-	TRBV5-8	-	TRBJ1-4	TGTGCCAGCAGCTTATGGGGAACCGAAAAACTGTTTTTT	CASSLWGTEKLFF
-	TRBV28	-	TRBJ1-5	TGTGCCAGCGCTCCCCTCGGGCCCCAGCATTTT	CASAPLGPQHF
-	TRBV28	-	TRBJ2-7	TGTGCCAGCAGTTTTTCGGACAGATGGTCGAACGAGCAGTACTTC	CASSFSDRWSNEQYF
-	TRBV14	-	TRBJ1-4	TGTGCCAGCAGCCGCGGACATCTCCAGACCTTCAGTGAAAAACTGTTTTTT	CASSRGHLQTFSEKLFF
-	TRBV28	TRBD1	TRBJ2-7	TGTGCCAGCATTGATTCCCCGGGACAGGGGTACGAGCAGTACTTC	CASIDSPGQGYEQYF
once	TRBV18	-	TRBJ2-3	TGTGCCAGCCCACGTGAAGGAGGGAACACAGATACGCAGTATTTT	CASPREGGNTDTQYF
-	TRBV7-3	-	TRBJ2-7	TGTGCCAGCAGCGCGACGTCCGCAGCCTACGAGCAGTACTTC	CASSATSAAYEQYF
once	TRBV28	TRBD1	TRBJ2-7	TGTGCCAGCAGCTCCGGGACAGCCGCAAGAACCCCCTACGAGCAGTACTTC	CASSSGTAARTPYEQYF
-	TRBV19	TRBD2	TRBJ2-6	TGTGCCAGTAGCCCGACTAGCGGGAGAAGAGGGTCTGGGGCCAACGTCCTGACTTTC	CASSPTSGRRGSGANVLTF
-	TRBV30	-	TRBJ1-5	TGTGCCTGGACCAAACCGGGCAGCAATCAGCCCCAGCATTTT	CAWTKPGSNQPQHF
-	TRBV5-1	-	TRBJ2-7	TGCGCCAGCAGCCAAGACTTCCGCGAGCAGTACTTC	CASSQDFREQYF
-	TRBV4-3	TRBD1	TRBJ2-5	TGCGCCAGCAGCCGAGGACAGGGGACCGAGACCCAGTACTTC	CASSRGQGTETQYF
-	TRBV2	-	TRBJ1-5	TGTGCCAGCTCCGAGACAGTTAGCAATCAGCCCCAGCATTTT	CASSETVSNQPQHF
-	TRBV7-7	-	TRBJ2-6	TGTGCCAGCAGCTTATCGCCTGGGGCCAACGTCCTGACTTTC	CASSLSPGANVLTF
-	TRBV5-1	TRBD2	TRBJ2-7	TGCGCCAGCAGCCTCGCGGGAGGGAACCCCTACGAGCAGTACTTC	CASSLAGGNPYEQYF
-	TRBV18	-	TRBJ1-1	TGTGCCAGCTCACCACCGGGAGCTGAAGCTTTCTTT	CASSPPGAEAFF
-	TRBV5-1	TRBD2	TRBJ2-3	TGCGCCAGCAGCTTCGAGCTAGCGGGAGCCGATACGCAGTATTTT	CASSFELAGADTQYF
-	TRBV9	-	TRBJ2-1	TGTGCCAGCAGCGTAGCTGGGGGGGCCTCCTACAATGAGCAGTTCTTC	CASSVAGGASYNEQFF
-	TRBV19	-	TRBJ2-7	TGTGCCAGTAGTAATCACTCGGACCCATCCTACGAGCAGTACTTC	CASSNHSDPSYEQYF
-	TRBV11-2	TRBD2	TRBJ2-1	TGTGCCAGCAGCCCGCTGAGCGGGAGGGCCGAGAATGAGCAGTTCTTC	CASSPLSGRAENEQFF
-	TRBV28	TRBD1	TRBJ2-1	TGTGCCAGCAGTTTTAGGCAGGGGGACAATGAGCAGTTCTTC	CASSFRQGDNEQFF
-	TRBV6-6	-	TRBJ2-7	TGTGCCAGCAGTTGGACAGTCTCCTACGAGCAGTACTTC	CASSWTVSYEQYF
-	TRBV7-9	-	TRBJ1-1	TGTGCCAGCAGCTTAATGTCGGCTTTCTTT	CASSLMSAFF
-	TRBV11-2	TRBD1	TRBJ2-1	TGTGCCAGCAGCACCCTGACAGGGGGGTTATACAATGAGCAGTTCTTC	CASSTLTGGLYNEQFF
-	TRBV19	-	TRBJ1-5	TGTGCCAGTAGTATAGTAGTAAGAGCTTCGGGGGAGGGACAGCCCCAGCATTTT	CASSIVVRASGEGQPQHF
-	TRBV11-3	-	TRBJ1-1	TGTGCCAGCAGCCCCGGGCCCGACACTGAAGCTTTCTTT	CASSPGPDTEAFF
-	TRBV6-5	TRBD2	TRBJ2-1	TGTGCCAGCAGTACCGGGACTAGCGGGAGGAATGAGCAGTTCTTC	CASSTGTSGRNEQFF
-	TRBV6-5	-	TRBJ2-7	TGTGCCAGCAGTAGTAGTTCCTACGAGCAGTACTTC	CASSSSSYEQYF